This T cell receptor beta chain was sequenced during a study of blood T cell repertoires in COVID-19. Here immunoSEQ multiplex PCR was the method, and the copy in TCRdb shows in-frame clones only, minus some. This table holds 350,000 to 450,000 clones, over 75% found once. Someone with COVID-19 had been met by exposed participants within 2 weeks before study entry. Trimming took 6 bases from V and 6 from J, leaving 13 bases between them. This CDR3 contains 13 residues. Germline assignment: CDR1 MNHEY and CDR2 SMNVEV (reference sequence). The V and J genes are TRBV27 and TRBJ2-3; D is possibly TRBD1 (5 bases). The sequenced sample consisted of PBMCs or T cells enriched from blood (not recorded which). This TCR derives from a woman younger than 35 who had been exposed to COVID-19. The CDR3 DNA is TGTGCCAGCAGCCGAATTAGGGGTGATACGCAGTATTTT. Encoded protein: CASSRIRGDTQYF.